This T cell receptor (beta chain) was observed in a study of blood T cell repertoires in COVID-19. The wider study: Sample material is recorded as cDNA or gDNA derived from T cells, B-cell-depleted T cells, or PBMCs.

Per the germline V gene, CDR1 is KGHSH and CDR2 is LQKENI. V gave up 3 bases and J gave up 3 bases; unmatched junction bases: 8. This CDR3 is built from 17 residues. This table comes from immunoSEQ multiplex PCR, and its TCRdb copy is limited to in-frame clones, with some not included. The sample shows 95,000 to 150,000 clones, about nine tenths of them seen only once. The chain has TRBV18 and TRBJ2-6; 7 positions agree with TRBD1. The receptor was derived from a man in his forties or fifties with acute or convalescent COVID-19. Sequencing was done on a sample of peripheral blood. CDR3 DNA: TGTGCCAGCTCACCTTATTCAGGGGGTTATGGGGCCAACGTCCTGACTTTC. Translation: CASSPYSGGYGANVLTF. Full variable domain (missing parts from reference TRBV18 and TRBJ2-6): NAGVMQNPRHLVRRRGQEARLRCSPMKGHSHVYWYRQLPEEGLKFMVYLQKENIIDESGMPKERFSAEFPKEGPSILRIQQVVRGDSAAYFCASSPYSGGYGANVLTFGAGSRLTVL.